This TCR beta chain emerged from a study of T-cell memory formation after mild COVID-19. Across the study: TCR clusters were mostly confined to one donor each.

The study's findings and limits: For contracting clones, CD4+ ones sat mainly in CM and EM, CD8+ in EMRA. The study found balanced CD4/CD8 in clones contracting day 15 to 85 and a CD4+ lean in later expanders. The finding that pre-infection memory included some responding clones suggested that cross-reactive memory joined.

TCRdb analysed the 5' RACE reads with MiXCR anew, one entry per CDR3 protein. Here the sample spans about 350,000 distinct CDR3 sequences, roughly 13% being singletons. Only a few counts were recorded for this clonotype. Its antigen is still unknown. Trimming removed 6 bases from V and 6 bases from J, with 6 bases in between. The CDR3 spans 11 residues. V usage is TRBV12-3 or TRBV12-4 and J usage is TRBJ1-3; D is unclear. The TCR was taken from a man younger than 30 who had mild COVID-19 (a few samples of this study predate the infection). Cell type and time point are not known. Sequenced input: PBMCs or a T cell subset sorted from them (not recorded which). For the CDR3, the DNA is TGTGCCAGCAGCACCGAAAACACCATATATTTT. Translation gives CASSTENTIYF.